The clone carrying this T cell receptor beta chain was counted ten times or more. Researchers attached unique molecular identifiers to individual cDNA molecules. TCRdb reprocessed the 5' RACE reads with MiXCR, giving one entry per CDR3 protein. Seen here are tens of thousands of distinct CDR3 sequences, roughly 7% observed once, and the top ten hold 7% to 10%. This sample is part of a study of early T cells in non-severe SARS-CoV-2 infection. Across the whole study: Sequencing of bulk RNA from unsorted whole blood was done, without chain pairing.

Germline CDR1 MNHEY, CDR2 SMNVEV (reference sequence). The CDR3 is 17 residues long. J gave up 0 bases and V 6 bases, and 11 bases lay outside the gene matches. The TCR was taken from an adult who was a healthcare worker with PCR-confirmed SARS-CoV-2 infection or an uninfected control (not recorded which). The V and J genes are TRBV27 and TRBJ1-3; the match to TRBD1 covers 7 bases. The sample consisted of whole blood. The CDR3 DNA is TGTGCCAGCAGGGGCCTGATGGGGACAGACTCTGGAAACACCATATATTTT. Translation gives CASRGLMGTDSGNTIYF.